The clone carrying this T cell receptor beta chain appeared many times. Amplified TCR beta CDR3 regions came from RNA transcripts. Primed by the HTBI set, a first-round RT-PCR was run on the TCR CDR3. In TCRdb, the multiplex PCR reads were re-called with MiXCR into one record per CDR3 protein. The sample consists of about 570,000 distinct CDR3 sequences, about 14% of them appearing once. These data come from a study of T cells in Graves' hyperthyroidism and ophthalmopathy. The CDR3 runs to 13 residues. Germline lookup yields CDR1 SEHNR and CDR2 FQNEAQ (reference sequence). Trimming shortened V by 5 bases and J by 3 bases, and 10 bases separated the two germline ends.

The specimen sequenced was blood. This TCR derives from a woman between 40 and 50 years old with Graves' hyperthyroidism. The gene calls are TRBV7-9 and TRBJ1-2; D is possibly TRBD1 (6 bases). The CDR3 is CASSRTAYYGYTF. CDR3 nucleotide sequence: TGTGCCAGCAGCCGGACAGCTTACTATGGCTACACCTTC.